The entry below gives a single T cell receptor (beta chain) sequence along with its context. The target antigen is unknown. V lost 7 bases, J lost 9 bases, and 16 bases lay in between. This CDR3 spans 14 amino acids. This record belongs to a study of post-analysis software for immune sequencing data. Study details: Disease courses included relapsing-remitting, secondary progressive and progressive-relapsing multiple sclerosis. Study-level points and caveats: Controls had significantly higher normalized Chao1 diversity than multiple sclerosis patients. In patients, TRBV5-6, TRBV5-1 and TRBV20-1 belonged to roughly five TRBV segments found more frequently than in controls. The F measure placed samples prepared in the same batch into strongly shared clusters.

cDNA libraries for TCR beta contained unique molecular identifiers. TCRdb re-called the PCR reads with MiXCR, one entry per CDR3 protein. The data contain hundreds of thousands of distinct CDR3 sequences, approximately 59% of them singletons. The rearrangement uses TRBV12-3 or TRBV12-4 and TRBJ1-6; no definite D call. The specimen sequenced was blood. The source of this sequence is a girl aged 2-10 years with multiple sclerosis. The CDR3 coding sequence is TGTGCCAGCATCCGGAGCGGCAGAACTTCACCCCTCCACTTT. Protein sequence: CASIRSGRTSPLHF.